Listed here is a single T cell receptor beta chain. Antigen: not known. This sample was taken from a study of CD8 T cells in Susac syndrome. V gave up 5 bases and J gave up 6 bases, with 16 bases separating them. CDR1 is MNHEY and CDR2 is SMNVEV in the germline V gene (reference sequence). The CDR3 contains 14 residues. TEMRA cells were FACS-enriched, and CD8+ and CD4+ T cells were isolated negatively. The study, taken as a whole, reports: A relatively small number of individuals underwent TCR sequencing and HLA analysis.

Reverse transcription of about 0.45 to 1 ug RNA was performed with random hexamers. Across 54 Vbeta and 13 Jbeta, TCR beta CDR3 was amplified with immunoSEQ multiplex PCR. TCRdb analysed the immunoSEQ multiplex PCR reads with MiXCR anew, one entry per CDR3 protein. The sample lists almost 450,000 distinct CDR3 sequences; around 83% were seen once. This TCR derives from a human donor with multiple sclerosis. Specimen: CD8+ T cells from PBMCs. V usage is TRBV27 and J usage is TRBJ1-2; tentatively, D is TRBD1 (6 bases). The DNA for the CDR3 is TGTGCCAGCAGTACACTAACAGGGAGAAATGGCTACACCTTC. This encodes CASSTLTGRNGYTF.